This TCR beta chain was observed in a study of shared T cell receptors in the human thymus. Trimming took 3 bases from V and 9 from J; bases not matched to a gene: 23. Germline lookup yields CDR1 MDHEN and CDR2 SYDVKM. The CDR3 loop spans 19 amino acids. Sequencing was performed with immunoSEQ multiplex PCR; in TCRdb, only in-frame clones are kept and a portion is missing. This sample has 540,000 or so clones; 78% occur once, and the top ten carry about 0.014%. These data are also associated with another study on human thymus T cells. That study reports: Thymus specimens were resections from corrective heart surgery. Related research examined unrelated individuals and reported that their thymic repertoires overlapped highly.

The chain combines TRBV28 with TRBJ2-1, with 7 bases that match TRBD2. The receptor comes from a boy under two years old with a congenital heart defect. Sequenced input: thymocytes. This CDR3 is CASSLTTGQAGTSSGEQFF. CDR3 bases: TGTGCCAGCAGTTTGACGACTGGGCAAGCGGGAACTTCGTCCGGTGAGCAGTTCTTC.